These 21 T cell receptor beta chains were sequenced from one sample in a study of blood T cells in healthy people across ages. A sample-barcoded 5' primer and a J-beta primer mix were used in a second PCR of roughly 7 to 11 cycles. Via MiXCR, TCRdb re-called the 5' RACE reads, giving one row per CDR3 protein. Of 850,000 to 1,100,000 distinct CDR3 sequences listed, around two fifths were seen once; the top ten hold under 15%. The sequenced sample was blood. All receptors derive from a man between 18 and 35 years old in good health.

V and J are TRBV12-3 or TRBV12-4 and TRBJ1-5; perhaps TRBD1 as D (5 bases). V was cut by 5 bases and J by 3 bases, with 14 bases left in between. The CDR3 runs to 15 residues. In nucleotides, the CDR3 is TGTGCCAGCAGTACGGGACCGTCGTTCAATCAGCCCCAGCATTTT. This sequence encodes CASSTGPSFNQPQHF.

The V call is TRBV13, the J call TRBJ1-2; 8 nucleotides match TRBD1. This CDR3 has 16 amino acids. Germline V gene data show CDR1 as PRHDT and CDR2 as FYEKMQ (reference sequence). V trimming: 4 bases; J trimming: 3 bases; junction bases outside the gene matches: 10. CDR3 in amino acids: CASSSGQGRVDYGYTF. The CDR3 DNA follows: TGTGCCAGCAGCTCCGGACAGGGAAGAGTAGACTATGGCTACACCTTC.

V is TRBV27 and J is TRBJ1-1, with 7 bases aligning to TRBD1. CDR3 size: 14 residues. CDR1 MNHEY and CDR2 SMNVEV come from the germline V gene (reference sequence). Unmatched junction bases numbered 10, after V lost 7 bases and J lost 5 bases. The DNA for the CDR3 is TGTGCCAGCATCGGTGCCAGGGGGGGGACTGAAGCTTTCTTT. Translated: CASIGARGGTEAFF.

This clonotype was found a few times. V is TRBV5-6 and J is TRBJ2-5; 8 nucleotides line up with TRBD2. This CDR3 contains 14 residues. Germline CDR1 SGHDT, CDR2 YYEEEE. With V trimmed by 0 bases and J by 5 bases, 3 bases remained unmatched. The CDR3 nucleotides read TGTGCCAGCAGCTTGGTGGGACTAGGTGAGACCCAGTACTTC. Its protein product is CASSLVGLGETQYF.

This chain connects TRBV6-5 to TRBJ2-3; 8 positions agree with TRBD1. V lost 0 bases, J lost 5 bases, and 13 bases stayed unmatched. This CDR3 region has 18 residues. Per germline, CDR1 MNHEY and CDR2 SVGAGI. The CDR3 nucleotides are TGTGCCAGCAGTTACTCGATCGGGCGCAGGGGGCTCGTAGATACGCAGTATTTT. This codes for CASSYSIGRRGLVDTQYF.

With respect to this clonotype: A read error may account for a junction end that differs from germline. This sequence joins TRBV12-3 or TRBV12-4 and TRBJ2-3; D ambiguous. The CDR3 contains 12 residues. CDR3 region: CANRLRADTEYF. In DNA, the CDR3 is TGTGCCAATAGGCTTAGAGCAGATACGGAGTATTTT.

This clonotype was seen only a few times. The chain recombines TRBV12-3 or TRBV12-4 with TRBJ1-5; TRBD1 might be the D (6 bases). The ends were cut back, 2 bases at V and 2 bases at J, with 19 bases in the middle. There are 18 residues in the CDR3. The DNA of the CDR3 is TGTGCCAGCAGTTTACGTGTGTTAGAGGGGGACCGCAATCAGCCCCAGCATTTT. Its protein is CASSLRVLEGDRNQPQHF.

The sample holds many counts of this clonotype. The V and J genes are TRBV27 and TRBJ1-6, with 7 bases lining up with TRBD1. The germline V gene has CDR1 MNHEY and CDR2 SMNVEV (reference sequence). This CDR3 region has 16 residues. With V trimmed by 4 bases and J by 6 bases, 9 bases remained unmatched. The CDR3 loop is CASSSSGTVINSPLHF. The CDR3, as DNA: TGTGCCAGCAGTTCGTCCGGGACAGTCATTAATTCACCCCTCCACTTT.

This clonotype was seen only a few times. This chain connects TRBV9 to TRBJ1-1, with D unclear. CDR1 and CDR2 (germline): SGDLS, YYNGEE. This CDR3 spans 13 amino acids. With 0 bases removed from V and 4 bases from J, the gap between germline ends came to 7 bases. For the CDR3, the DNA is TGTGCCAGCAGCGTAGCAACACGCACTGAAGCTTTCTTT. It specifies CASSVATRTEAFF.

This clonotype was detected only a few times. J is TRBJ1-2 and V is TRBV18, with a tentative D call TRBD1 (5 bases). The CDR3 is 15 amino acids. Germline lookup yields CDR1 KGHSH and CDR2 LQKENI. V dropped 3 bases and J dropped 8 bases, with 19 bases sitting between them. The CDR3 reads CASSPSRVETAGYTF. In nucleotides, the CDR3 is TGTGCCAGCTCACCGAGCAGGGTTGAGACCGCGGGCTACACCTTC. Full variable domain (remainder filled in from reference TRBV18 and TRBJ1-2): NAGVMQNPRHLVRRRGQEARLRCSPMKGHSHVYWYRQLPEEGLKFMVYLQKENIIDESGMPKERFSAEFPKEGPSILRIQQVVRGDSAAYFCASSPSRVETAGYTFGSGTRLTVV.

The table lists this clonotype with a few counts. J is TRBJ1-2 and V is TRBV5-1; 7 nucleotides agree with TRBD1. Germline CDR1 and CDR2: SGHRS and YFSETQ. Trimming removed 5 bases from V and 4 bases from J; junction bases left unmatched: 8. The CDR3 is made up of 14 amino acids. CDR3 region: CASSLTGTAYGYTF. The CDR3, as DNA: TGCGCCAGCAGTTTGACCGGGACAGCCTATGGCTACACCTTC.

The chain carries TRBV14 and TRBJ2-7, with D tentatively TRBD1 (6 bases). The germline gives CDR1 SGHDN, CDR2 FVKESK. This CDR3 has 14 amino acids. V lost 4 bases and J 0 bases, leaving 10 bases between the germline ends. Here the CDR3 reads CASSRDTFSYEQYF. As DNA, the CDR3 is TGTGCCAGCAGCCGGGACACCTTCTCCTACGAGCAGTACTTC.

This chain links TRBV7-2 with TRBJ2-3; 7 nucleotides match TRBD2. CDR3 length: 16 residues. V shed 1 base and J 3 bases; nucleotides not matched to a gene: 7. Germline V gives CDR1 SGHTA, CDR2 FQGNSA. The CDR3 sequence: CASSLGGGLGTDTQYF. The DNA of the CDR3 is TGTGCCAGCAGCTTAGGCGGGGGTTTGGGGACAGATACGCAGTATTTT.

This chain links TRBV6-1 with TRBJ2-1; 12 bases fit TRBD1. V was pared by 0 bases and J by 9 bases, with 3 bases of the junction left unmatched. This CDR3 comprises 15 residues. CDR1 and CDR2 (germline): MNHNS, SASEGT. The CDR3 here is CASSEAGDRGREQFF. The CDR3 coding sequence is TGTGCCAGCAGTGAAGCGGGGGACAGGGGGCGTGAGCAGTTCTTC.

This clonotype has a handful of counts. The CDR3 DNA reads as TGCGCCAGCAGCCACCCAGTAGACCGGACCCCAAAAAACATTCAGTACTTC. It is translated as CASSHPVDRTPKNIQYF. The V and J genes are TRBV5-1 and TRBJ2-4; D is unresolved. Trimming stripped 4 bases from V and 4 bases from J, with 21 bases between. This CDR3 is 17 amino acids long. CDR1 is SGHRS, CDR2 YFSETQ, per germline.

The chain links TRBV10-3 to TRBJ2-3; D is undetermined. The CDR3 has 13 amino acids. With 8 bases removed from V and 2 bases from J, the gap between germline ends came to 11 bases. Germline CDR1 is ENHRY and CDR2 is SYGVKD. The CDR3: CAIGVDHTDTQYF. The CDR3 DNA sequence: TGTGCCATCGGTGTGGACCACACAGATACGCAGTATTTT.

The V call is TRBV7-2, the J call TRBJ2-1, with TRBD1 matching 12 bases. The DNA matches TRBJ2-7 better at its end, which makes the J call doubtful. This CDR3 spans 16 amino acids. CDR1 and CDR2 from the germline V gene are SGHTA and FQGNSA. CDR3 amino acids: CASSKPRDRGPNEQYF. The CDR3 bases are TGTGCCAGCAGTAAACCCCGGGACAGGGGGCCCAATGAGCAGTACTTC.

The chain carries TRBV6-6 and TRBJ1-4; a weak D match, TRBD1 (5 bases). V lost 6 bases, J lost 0 bases, and 8 bases lay in between. The CDR3 sequence is 14 residues long. Germline values: CDR1 MNHNY, CDR2 SVGAGI (reference sequence). The CDR3 loop reads CASRDIATNEKLFF. CDR3 nucleotides: TGTGCCAGCAGGGACATTGCAACTAATGAAAAACTGTTTTTT.

The rearrangement uses TRBV4-3 and TRBJ2-1; D might be TRBD1 or TRBD2, each matching 5 bases. Germline loops: CDR1 LGHNA, CDR2 YSLEER. The V and J ends lost 3 bases and 8 bases respectively, with 32 bases between them. The CDR3 has 20 residues. The CDR3 reads CASSQVYGLNSVEGNYEQFF. The DNA of the CDR3 is TGCGCCAGCAGCCAGGTTTACGGCTTAAATTCCGTTGAGGGGAATTATGAGCAGTTCTTC.

The gene calls are TRBV2 and TRBJ2-1; 7 bases are shared with TRBD2. The CDR3 consists of 16 residues. From germline, CDR1 is SNHLY and CDR2 FYNNEI. V gave up 0 bases and J gave up 7 bases; unmatched junction bases: 9. The CDR3 is CASSEALGGGGNEQFF. As DNA, the CDR3 is TGTGCCAGCAGTGAAGCGCTAGGCGGGGGAGGTAATGAGCAGTTCTTC.

The chain combines TRBV20-1 with TRBJ1-5; no definite D call. Germline V gives CDR1 DFQATT, CDR2 SNEGSKA (reference sequence). This CDR3 comprises 15 residues. The V end lost 0 bases, the J end lost 5 bases, and 14 bases lay between the germline ends. CDR3 bases: TGCAGTGCTAGAGAAGAAAAAGATTTATATCAGCCCCAGCATTTT. This sequence encodes CSAREEKDLYQPQHF.